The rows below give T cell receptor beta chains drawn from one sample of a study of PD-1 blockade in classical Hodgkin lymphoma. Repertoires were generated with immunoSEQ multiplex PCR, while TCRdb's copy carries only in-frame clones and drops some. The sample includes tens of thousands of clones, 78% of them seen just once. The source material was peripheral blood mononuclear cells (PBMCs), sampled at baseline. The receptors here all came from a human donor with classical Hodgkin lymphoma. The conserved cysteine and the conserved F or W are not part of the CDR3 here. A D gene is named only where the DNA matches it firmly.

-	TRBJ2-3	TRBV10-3	AISAARGDTQY
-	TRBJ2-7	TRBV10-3	AISQEGRAYEQY
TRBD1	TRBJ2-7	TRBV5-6	ASSLGTGLEQY
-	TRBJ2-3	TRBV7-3	ASSSIGGTDTQY
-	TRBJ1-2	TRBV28	ASSLEMDSSYGYT
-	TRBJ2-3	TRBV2	ASNRGGSADTQY
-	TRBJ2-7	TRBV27	ASSLSGRSSYEQY
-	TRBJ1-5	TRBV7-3	ASSLTGRVGSQPQH
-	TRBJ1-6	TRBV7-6	ASSLAQRGNSPLH
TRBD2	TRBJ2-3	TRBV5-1	ASSITGTSGGPDTQY
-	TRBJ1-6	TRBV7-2	ASSQGVTNSPLH
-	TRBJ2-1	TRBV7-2	ASSLGVRGEQF
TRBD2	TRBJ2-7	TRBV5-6	ASSWAGGTYEQY
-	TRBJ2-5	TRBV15	ATSREIDQETQY
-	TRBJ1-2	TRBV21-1	ASSTLPGQGPGYT
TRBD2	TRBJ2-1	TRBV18	ASSPGLAGGRSEQF
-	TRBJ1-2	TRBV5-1	ASSLGFLGGYT
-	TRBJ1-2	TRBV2	ATGSYGYT
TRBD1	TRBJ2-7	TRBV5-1	ASSSWDRGTEQY
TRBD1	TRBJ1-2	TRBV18	ASSPLPDRENGYT
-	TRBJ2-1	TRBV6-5	ASSYSVGSSYNEQF
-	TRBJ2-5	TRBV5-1	ASSFDREETQY
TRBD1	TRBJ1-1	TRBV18	ASSPSRGHDTEAF
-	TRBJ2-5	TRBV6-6	ASSLGETQY
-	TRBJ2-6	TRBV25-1	ASSEYGSSGANVLT
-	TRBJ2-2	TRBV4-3	ASSQGLSNTGELF
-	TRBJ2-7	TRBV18	ASSPGQEKDEQY
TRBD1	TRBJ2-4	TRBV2	ASSTTGGGIQY
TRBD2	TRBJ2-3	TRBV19	ASSPRLAGDDWY
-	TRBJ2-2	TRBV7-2	ASSLLAPNTGELF
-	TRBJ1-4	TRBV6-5	ASSLTSGDEKLF
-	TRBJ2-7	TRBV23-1	ASSQSMGGPSISYEQY
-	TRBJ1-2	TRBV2	ASQDGYT
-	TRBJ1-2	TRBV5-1	ASSYGQMYGYNT
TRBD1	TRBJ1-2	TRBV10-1	ASSESAGGYGYT
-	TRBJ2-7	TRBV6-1	ASSEADRIKQY
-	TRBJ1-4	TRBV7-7	ASSLGRGSGKLF
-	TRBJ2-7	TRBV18	ASSPQSGSSYEQY
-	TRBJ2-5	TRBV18	ASSIRVRETQY
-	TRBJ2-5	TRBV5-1	ASSLNAGQETQY
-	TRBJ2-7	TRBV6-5	ASSPPGWEQY
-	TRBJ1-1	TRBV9	ASSPRGNRNTEAF
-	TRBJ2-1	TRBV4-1	ASSPKGGGAYNEQF
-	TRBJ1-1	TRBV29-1	SVGRGLGDTEAF
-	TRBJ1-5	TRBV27	ASSLSRTGGPQH
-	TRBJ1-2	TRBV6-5	ASTQTPSNYGYT
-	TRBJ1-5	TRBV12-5	ASGFTNQPQH